These 31 T cell receptor beta chains originate from one sample sequenced in a study of shared clonotypes between healthy human individuals. Sequencing was performed with immunoSEQ multiplex PCR; in TCRdb, only in-frame clones are kept and a portion is missing. The sample holds 2 million to 2.5 million clones, approximately 93% seen once. What was sequenced was naive CD4+ T cells from PBMCs. Subset described: CD45RA+ positively selected. The receptors come from a man between 18 and 29 years old in good health. Some clones in this sample may be carry-over from other donors' samples.

This chain uses TRBV4-1 with TRBJ1-5; 7 nucleotides agree with TRBD1. The CDR3 consists of 15 residues. J was trimmed by 7 bases and V by 3 bases; bases with no gene match: 9. Germline V lookup: CDR1 MGHRA, CDR2 YSYEKL. CDR3 amino acids: CASSHEGQAVQPQHF. The CDR3 coding sequence is TGCGCCAGCAGCCATGAAGGACAGGCCGTCCAGCCCCAGCATTTT.

The chain employs TRBV7-3 and TRBJ2-3; D perhaps matches TRBD1 (5 bases). V lost 2 bases, J lost 6 bases, and 12 bases lay in between. Per germline, CDR1 SGHTA and CDR2 FQGTGA. The CDR3 has 14 amino acids. The CDR3 spells CASSLGGAKDTQYF. The CDR3 DNA follows: TGTGCCAGCAGCTTAGGTGGGGCCAAGGATACGCAGTATTTT.

This chain connects TRBV28 to TRBJ2-5, with 7 positions matching TRBD1. This CDR3 spans 12 amino acids. CDR1 and CDR2 (germline): MDHEN, SYDVKM. Trimming took 4 bases from V and 11 from J; bases not matched to a gene: 7. The CDR3 bases are TGTGCCAGCAGTTCCGGGACAGCCGGGCAGTACTTC. Translating gives CASSSGTAGQYF.

The CDR3 sequence is CASSHWGSNEKLFF. As DNA, the CDR3 is TGCGCCAGCAGCCATTGGGGGTCTAATGAAAAACTGTTTTTT. The chain has TRBV4-1 and TRBJ1-4, with D maybe TRBD1 (5 bases). The CDR3 is 14 residues long. Between the trimmed V and J ends, which lost 3 bases and 3 bases, there was a span of 8 bases. Germline CDR1 MGHRA, CDR2 YSYEKL.

V gene TRBV7-8 combines with J gene TRBJ2-3; TRBD2 agrees at 13 bases. Trimming removed 5 bases from V and 10 bases from J; junction bases left unmatched: 12. The germline V gene has CDR1 SGHVS and CDR2 FQNEAQ. The CDR3 has 16 residues. CDR3 sequence (DNA): TGTGCCAGCAGCCCGGGGCAGACTAGCGGGGGGTACGCGCAGTATTTT. Its protein product is CASSPGQTSGGYAQYF. The whole variable domain, remainder taken from reference TRBV7-8 and TRBJ2-3, is GAGVSQSPRYKVAKRGQDVALRCDPISGHVSLFWYQQALGQGPEFLTYFQNEAQLDKSGLPSDRFFAERPEGSVSTLKIQRTQQEDSAVYLCASSPGQTSGGYAQYFGPGTRLTVL.

The J gene is TRBJ2-1, the V gene TRBV7-9; the match to TRBD2 covers 7 bases. Per the germline V gene, CDR1 is SEHNR and CDR2 is FQNEAQ (reference sequence). Trimming at V came to 5 bases and at J to 4 bases, leaving 11 bases not matched to a gene. CDR3 length: 16 amino acids. The CDR3, as DNA: TGTGCCAGCAGCATAAGAGCGGGGCCGTTTTACAATGAGCAGTTCTTC. This translates into CASSIRAGPFYNEQFF.

This chain joins TRBV5-1 and TRBJ2-6; no clear D. CDR3 length: 16 amino acids. Germline V gives CDR1 SGHRS, CDR2 YFSETQ. V lost 5 bases and J 4 bases, leaving 16 bases between the germline ends. CDR3 in amino acids: CASSSDGYTGANVLTF. Here the CDR3 DNA reads TGCGCCAGCAGTTCGGACGGCTATACCGGGGCCAACGTCCTGACTTTC.

V and J are TRBV6-4 and TRBJ2-2, with 9 bases lining up with TRBD2. This CDR3 is built from 17 residues. The J segment lost 0 bases and the V segment lost 6 bases, leaving 8 bases of the junction unmatched. The germline V gene has CDR1 MRHNA and CDR2 SNTAGT. This chain's CDR3 is CASSPYSGGANTGELFF. CDR3 nucleotides: TGTGCCAGCAGCCCCTATAGCGGGGGAGCGAACACCGGGGAGCTGTTTTTT.

The CDR3 nucleotides read TGTGCCAGCCCTCAGGGGGGATTACAGGGATGGAACACTGAAGCTTTCTTT. Residues: CASPQGGLQGWNTEAFF. The gene calls are TRBV27 and TRBJ1-1; 7 bases align to TRBD1. Germline CDR1 is MNHEY and CDR2 is SMNVEV (reference sequence). The CDR3 length is 17 residues. J lost 1 base, V lost 8 bases, and 16 bases had no gene match.

The chain joins TRBV11-2 to TRBJ2-7, with D perhaps TRBD1 (5 bases). Germline V gene lookup returns CDR1 SGHAT and CDR2 FQNNGV. The V gene lost 7 bases and the J gene lost 2 bases, with 15 bases spanning the gap. This CDR3 contains 14 residues. The CDR3 is CASTDMGRTYEQYF. DNA of the CDR3: TGTGCCAGCACCGATATGGGGCGGACCTACGAGCAGTACTTC.

This chain links TRBV7-3 with TRBJ2-1; D is uncertain. Germline CDR1 is SGHTA and CDR2 is FQGTGA. V gave up 2 bases and J gave up 15 bases, with 14 bases separating them. The CDR3 sequence is 12 residues long. CDR3 sequence reads: CASSLLGLDLFF. The CDR3 DNA sequence: TGTGCCAGCAGCTTACTTGGTCTAGATCTGTTCTTC.

The J gene is TRBJ2-5, the V gene TRBV5-1, with 7 nucleotides matching TRBD2. Germline V gene lookup returns CDR1 SGHRS and CDR2 YFSETQ. V dropped 1 base and J dropped 3; count of bases not matched to a gene: 9. This CDR3 has 16 amino acids. The CDR3 here is CASSLSIAGPEETQYF. The CDR3 DNA reads as TGCGCCAGCAGCTTGTCAATAGCGGGCCCTGAAGAGACCCAGTACTTC.

The chain links TRBV28 to TRBJ1-2; D remains ambiguous. Per germline, CDR1 MDHEN and CDR2 SYDVKM. The CDR3 has 12 amino acids. Trimming stripped 11 bases from V and 7 bases from J, with 17 bases between. The DNA for the CDR3 is TGTGCCCTCTCCAGCTGGTGGAGTGGCTACACCTTC. This translates into CALSSWWSGYTF.

Comment on this clone: This sample also contains other DNA sequences that code for the same CDR3. The genes are TRBV14 and TRBJ2-1; 13 nucleotides align to TRBD2. Germline V gives CDR1 SGHDN, CDR2 FVKESK. V shed 4 bases and J 5 bases; nucleotides not matched to a gene: 2. This CDR3 is 15 amino acids long. CDR3 residues: CASSPGLAGNNEQFF. CDR3 in DNA: TGTGCCAGCAGCCCGGGACTAGCGGGGAACAATGAGCAGTTCTTC.

The rearrangement links TRBV9 to TRBJ2-1; 10 bases match TRBD1. V shed 6 bases and J 3 bases; nucleotides not matched to a gene: 6. This CDR3 comprises 15 residues. CDR1 and CDR2 from the germline V gene are SGDLS and YYNGEE. The CDR3 region has the DNA TGTGCCAGCAACAAGGGACAGGGGAGCTACAATGAGCAGTTCTTC. Its protein is CASNKGQGSYNEQFF.

This chain links TRBV18 with TRBJ2-7; unclear D gene. Trimming took 3 bases from V and 1 from J, leaving 13 bases between them. CDR3 length equals 15 residues. Germline V gives CDR1 KGHSH, CDR2 LQKENI. The CDR3 nucleotides read TGTGCCAGCTCACCCCGCAGCGCTAGTTCCTACGAGCAGTACTTC. Amino acids: CASSPRSASSYEQYF.

The CDR3 region has the DNA TGTGCCAGCAGCTTGCTTACAAACAGACACACCGGGGAGCTGTTTTTT. It codes for CASSLLTNRHTGELFF. The genes are TRBV5-4 and TRBJ2-2, with D uncertain. The germline V and J ends were trimmed by 1 base and 3 bases, with 13 bases remaining between them. The CDR3 is 16 residues long. CDR1 and CDR2 from the germline V gene are SGHNT and YYREEE (reference sequence).

The rearrangement links TRBV30 to TRBJ1-2; D gene unclear. The V end lost 2 bases, the J end lost 6 bases, and 10 bases lay between the germline ends. The germline V gene has CDR1 GTSNPN and CDR2 SVGIG (reference sequence). The CDR3 has 12 residues. The CDR3 DNA is TGTGCCTGGAGTCCGGCTGCGGATGGCTACACCTTC. Its protein product is CAWSPAADGYTF.

The CDR3 sequence is CASSPPGLAWGHNEQFF. CDR3 nucleotide sequence: TGTGCCAGCAGCCCGCCGGGACTAGCTTGGGGTCACAATGAGCAGTTCTTC. The chain combines TRBV7-2 with TRBJ2-1; 9 bases are shared with TRBD2. Per germline, CDR1 SGHTA and CDR2 FQGNSA. J was trimmed by 5 bases and V by 5 bases; bases with no gene match: 13. CDR3 length equals 17 residues.

In this sample, this clone turned up once. The V and J genes are TRBV9 and TRBJ2-1, with 9 positions matching TRBD1. From germline, CDR1 is SGDLS and CDR2 YYNGEE. The CDR3 has 15 amino acids. The junction had 6 bases not matched to a gene; V was cut back by 0 bases and J by 8 bases. This CDR3 reads CASSVGTGGVDEQFF. CDR3 DNA sequence: TGTGCCAGCAGCGTAGGAACAGGGGGCGTAGATGAGCAGTTCTTC.

This clone was observed once. The V call is TRBV10-3, the J call TRBJ1-4; D gene uncertain. This CDR3 contains 14 residues. From germline, CDR1 is ENHRY and CDR2 SYGVKD. Trimming took off 0 bases at V and 7 bases at J, with 9 bases between the two ends. The CDR3 here is CAISESGISEKLFF. The CDR3 DNA is TGTGCCATCAGTGAGTCAGGCATAAGTGAAAAACTGTTTTTT.

The gene calls are TRBV11-1 and TRBJ1-2, with a tentative D call TRBD1 (6 bases). In germline, CDR1 is SGHAT, CDR2 FQDESV (reference sequence). V lost 6 bases to trimming and J lost 1 base, with 18 bases between them. This CDR3 contains 16 residues. CDR3 protein: CASSHHARGINYGYTF. The CDR3 DNA reads TGTGCCAGCAGTCACCATGCAAGGGGGATTAACTATGGCTACACCTTC.

This clone came up once. The genes are TRBV11-2 and TRBJ1-3, with a possible D match to TRBD1 (5 bases). Germline V CDR1 and CDR2: SGHAT, FQNNGV. CDR3 length equals 16 residues. V dropped 8 bases and J dropped 3 bases, with 20 bases sitting between them. The CDR3 DNA reads TGTGCCAGCGGGGGGACTCCCTCTCGGGGTGGAAACACCATATATTTT. Translation: CASGGTPSRGGNTIYF.

This clone was seen just once. V is TRBV18 and J is TRBJ2-1; perhaps TRBD1 as D (6 bases). The V end lost 3 bases, the J end lost 5 bases, and 14 bases lay between the germline ends. Looked up from germline, CDR1 is KGHSH and CDR2 is LQKENI. There are 15 residues in the CDR3. This CDR3 is CASSPPGQLNNEQFF. CDR3 DNA: TGTGCCAGCTCACCGCCCGGACAGCTCAACAATGAGCAGTTCTTC. Complete variable domain (other parts from reference TRBV18 and TRBJ2-1): NAGVMQNPRHLVRRRGQEARLRCSPMKGHSHVYWYRQLPEEGLKFMVYLQKENIIDESGMPKERFSAEFPKEGPSILRIQQVVRGDSAAYFCASSPPGQLNNEQFFGPGTRLTVL.

Written as DNA, the CDR3 is TGTGCCAGCAGTGACGACGGCGGGACTGAGCAGTTCTTC. Encoded protein: CASSDDGGTEQFF. The V call is TRBV6-4, the J call TRBJ2-1, with D perhaps TRBD2 (6 bases). V lost 2 bases and J 9 bases, leaving 11 bases between the germline ends. CDR1 and CDR2 from the germline V gene are MRHNA and SNTAGT. The CDR3 loop spans 13 amino acids.

V gene TRBV19 combines with J gene TRBJ1-3; no clear D. From germline, CDR1 is LNHDA and CDR2 SQIVND (reference sequence). The CDR3 spans 16 residues. The ends were cut back, 3 bases at V and 4 bases at J, with 16 bases in the middle. CDR3 sequence: CASSISSNGPGNTIYF. DNA for the CDR3: TGTGCCAGTAGTATTTCGAGTAATGGGCCCGGAAACACCATATATTTT.

This chain links TRBV14 with TRBJ2-1; possible D gene TRBD2, 6 bases. Germline CDR1 SGHDN, CDR2 FVKESK. This CDR3 has 17 amino acids. V lost 3 bases, J lost 0 bases, and 15 bases lay in between. CDR3: CASSQGSSVSSYNEQFF. CDR3 DNA sequence: TGTGCCAGCAGCCAGGGGTCTAGCGTTAGCTCCTACAATGAGCAGTTCTTC.

The V gene is TRBV28, the J gene TRBJ1-5, with D possibly being TRBD1 (6 bases). The CDR3 length is 15 residues. Trimming cost V 7 bases and J 7 bases, with 20 bases left between them. Germline CDR1 is MDHEN and CDR2 is SYDVKM. This CDR3 is CASTVPGQGQQPQHF. The CDR3 DNA reads TGTGCCAGCACCGTCCCGGGACAAGGCCAGCAGCCCCAGCATTTT. The whole variable domain, filled in from reference TRBV28 and TRBJ1-5, reads DVKVTQSSRYLVKRTGEKVFLECVQDMDHENMFWYRQDPGLGLRLIYFSYDVKMKEKGDIPEGYSVSREKKERFSLILESASTNQTSMYLCASTVPGQGQQPQHFGDGTRLSIL.

Comment on this clone: This same CDR3 is encoded by further DNA sequences in the sample. The chain uses TRBV30 and TRBJ2-5, with a weak D call TRBD2 (5 bases). CDR3 length equals 13 residues. Trimming removed 3 bases at V and 1 base at J, with 9 bases between. The germline gives CDR1 GTSNPN, CDR2 SVGIG (reference sequence). As DNA, the CDR3 is TGTGCCTGGAGCGGGGTATCCCAAGAGACCCAGTACTTC. It encodes CAWSGVSQETQYF.

The table lists this clone with a count of one. This chain joins TRBV27 and TRBJ1-2; weak D call: TRBD1 (6 bases). The germline gives CDR1 MNHEY, CDR2 SMNVEV (reference sequence). The CDR3 totals 14 residues. Trimming left V 5 bases short and J 6 bases short, with 16 bases between. The CDR3 DNA is TGTGCCAGCAGTAAGCTTCAGGGGAGGGATGGCTACACCTTC. Translation: CASSKLQGRDGYTF.

The gene calls are TRBV2 and TRBJ2-3; D possibly corresponds to TRBD1 (5 bases). The CDR3 totals 14 residues. With 3 bases removed from V and 1 base from J, the gap between germline ends came to 8 bases. Germline CDR1 is SNHLY and CDR2 is FYNNEI. The CDR3: CASSEAGRTDTQYF. The DNA of the CDR3 is TGTGCCAGCAGTGAGGCAGGGCGCACAGATACGCAGTATTTT. The full variable domain, in which reference TRBV2 and TRBJ2-3 provide the parts outside the CDR3, is EPEVTQTPSHQVTQMGQEVILRCVPISNHLYFYWYRQILGQKVEFLVSFYNNEISEKSEIFDDQFSVERPDGSNFTLKIRSTKLEDSAMYFCASSEAGRTDTQYFGPGTRLTVL.